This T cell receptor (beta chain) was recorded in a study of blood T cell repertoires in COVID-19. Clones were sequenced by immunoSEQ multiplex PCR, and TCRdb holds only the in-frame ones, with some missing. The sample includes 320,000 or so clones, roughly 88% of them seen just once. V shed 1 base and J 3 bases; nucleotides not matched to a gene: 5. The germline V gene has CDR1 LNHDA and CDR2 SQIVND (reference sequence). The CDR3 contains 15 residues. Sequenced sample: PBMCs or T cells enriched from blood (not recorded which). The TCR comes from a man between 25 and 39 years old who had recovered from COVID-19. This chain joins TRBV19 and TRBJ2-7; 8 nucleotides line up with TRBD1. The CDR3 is CASSIGTGQGYEQYF. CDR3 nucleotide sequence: TGTGCCAGTAGTATAGGAACCGGACAGGGCTACGAGCAGTACTTC.